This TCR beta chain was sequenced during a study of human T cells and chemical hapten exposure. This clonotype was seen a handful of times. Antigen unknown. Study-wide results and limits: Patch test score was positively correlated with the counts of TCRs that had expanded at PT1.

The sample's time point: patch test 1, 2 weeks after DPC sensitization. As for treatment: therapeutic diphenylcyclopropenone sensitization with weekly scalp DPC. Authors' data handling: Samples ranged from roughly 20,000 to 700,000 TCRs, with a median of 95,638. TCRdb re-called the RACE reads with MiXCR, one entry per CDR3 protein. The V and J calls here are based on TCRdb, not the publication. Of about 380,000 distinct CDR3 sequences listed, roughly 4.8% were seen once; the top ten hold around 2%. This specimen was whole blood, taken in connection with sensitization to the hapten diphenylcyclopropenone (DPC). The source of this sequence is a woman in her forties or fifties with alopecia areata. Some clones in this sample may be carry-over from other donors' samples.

CDR3 DNA sequence: TGTGCCAGCAGTTTGGGGAGTGGGGGAAAACTGTTTTTT. Its translation: CASSLGSGGKLFF. V gene TRBV12-3 or TRBV12-4 combines with J gene TRBJ1-4; D possibly corresponds to TRBD1 (5 bases). The CDR3 spans 13 residues. Deletions cut 3 bases from V and 10 bases from J, with 12 bases between.